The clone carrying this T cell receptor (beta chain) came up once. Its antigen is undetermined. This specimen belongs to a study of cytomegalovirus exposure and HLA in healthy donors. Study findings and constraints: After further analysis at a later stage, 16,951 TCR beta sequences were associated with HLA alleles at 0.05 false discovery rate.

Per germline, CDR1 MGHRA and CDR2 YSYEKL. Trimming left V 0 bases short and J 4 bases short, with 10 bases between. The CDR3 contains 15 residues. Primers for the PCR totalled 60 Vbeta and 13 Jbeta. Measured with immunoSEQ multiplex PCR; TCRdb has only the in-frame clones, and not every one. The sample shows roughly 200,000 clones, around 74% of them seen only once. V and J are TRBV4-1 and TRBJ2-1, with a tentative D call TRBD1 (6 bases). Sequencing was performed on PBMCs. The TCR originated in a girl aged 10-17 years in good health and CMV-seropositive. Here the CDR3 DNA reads TGCGCCAGCAGCCAAGAGGGTCAGGGGTACAATGAGCAGTTCTTC. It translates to CASSQEGQGYNEQFF.